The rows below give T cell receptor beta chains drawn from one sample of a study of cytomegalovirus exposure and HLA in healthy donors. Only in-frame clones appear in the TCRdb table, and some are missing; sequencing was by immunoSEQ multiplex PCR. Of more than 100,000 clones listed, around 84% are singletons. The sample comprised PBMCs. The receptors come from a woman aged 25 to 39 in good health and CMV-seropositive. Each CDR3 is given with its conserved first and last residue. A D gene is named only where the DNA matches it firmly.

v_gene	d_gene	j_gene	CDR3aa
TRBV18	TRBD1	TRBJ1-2	CASSRSDRVFYGYTF
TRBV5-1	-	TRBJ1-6	CASTQYGGPPLHF
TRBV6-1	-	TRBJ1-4	CASSDNNEKLFF
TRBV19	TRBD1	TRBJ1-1	CASSGQGAGTEAFF
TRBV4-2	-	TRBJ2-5	CASSPQGSGETQYF
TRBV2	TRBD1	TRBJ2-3	CASSERQGATDTQYF
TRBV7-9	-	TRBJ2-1	CASSSGPIQQFF
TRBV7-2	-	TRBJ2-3	CASSPGFADTQYF
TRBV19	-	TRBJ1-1	CASSITGMGNTEAFF
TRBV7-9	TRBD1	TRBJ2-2	CASRGRTGNTGELFF